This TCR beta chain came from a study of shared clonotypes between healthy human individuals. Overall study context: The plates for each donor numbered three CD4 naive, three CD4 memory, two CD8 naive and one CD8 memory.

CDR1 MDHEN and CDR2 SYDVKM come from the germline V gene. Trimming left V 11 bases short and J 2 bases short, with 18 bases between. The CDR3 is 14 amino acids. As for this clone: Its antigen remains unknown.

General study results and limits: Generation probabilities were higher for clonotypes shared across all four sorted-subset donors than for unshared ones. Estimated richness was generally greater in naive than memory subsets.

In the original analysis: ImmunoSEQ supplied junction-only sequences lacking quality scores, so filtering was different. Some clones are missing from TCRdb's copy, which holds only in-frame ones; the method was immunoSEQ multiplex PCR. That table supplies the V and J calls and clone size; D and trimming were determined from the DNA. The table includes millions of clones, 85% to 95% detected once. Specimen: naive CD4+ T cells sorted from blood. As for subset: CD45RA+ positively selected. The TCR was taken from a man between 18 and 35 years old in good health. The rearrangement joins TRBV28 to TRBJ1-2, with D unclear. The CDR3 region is CADQDATGNYGYTF. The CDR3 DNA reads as TGTGCCGACCAAGATGCGACGGGAAACTATGGCTACACCTTC.